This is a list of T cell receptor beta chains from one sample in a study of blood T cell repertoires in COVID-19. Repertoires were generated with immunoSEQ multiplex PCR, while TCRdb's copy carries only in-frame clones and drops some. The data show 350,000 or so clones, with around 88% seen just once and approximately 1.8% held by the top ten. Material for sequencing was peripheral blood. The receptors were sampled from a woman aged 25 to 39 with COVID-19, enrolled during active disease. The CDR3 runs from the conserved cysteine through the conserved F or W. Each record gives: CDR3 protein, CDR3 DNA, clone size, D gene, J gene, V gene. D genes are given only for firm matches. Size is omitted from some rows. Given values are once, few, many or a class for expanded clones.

cdr3_aa: CASSQKTGFNSPLHF
cdr3_nt: TGTGCCAGCAGCCAAAAGACAGGGTTCAATTCACCCCTCCACTTT
clone_size: NA
d_call: TRBD1
j_call: TRBJ1-6
v_call: TRBV3-1/TRBV3-2

cdr3_aa: CASSRTERSPLHF
cdr3_nt: TGTGCCAGCAGCCGGACAGAACGGTCACCCCTCCACTTT
clone_size: NA
d_call: NA
j_call: TRBJ1-6
v_call: TRBV7-3

cdr3_aa: CASGLVLKRGTDTQYF
cdr3_nt: TGTGCTAGTGGTTTGGTACTCAAGCGCGGCACAGATACGCAGTATTTT
clone_size: NA
d_call: NA
j_call: TRBJ2-3
v_call: TRBV12-5

cdr3_aa: CASSQENAGATNEKLFF
cdr3_nt: TGCGCCAGCAGCCAAGAGAATGCGGGAGCAACTAATGAAAAACTGTTTTTT
clone_size: NA
d_call: NA
j_call: TRBJ1-4
v_call: TRBV4-3

cdr3_aa: CASSLADRVYGYTF
cdr3_nt: TGTGCCAGCAGCTTGGCAGACAGGGTGTACGGCTACACCTTC
clone_size: NA
d_call: TRBD1
j_call: TRBJ1-2
v_call: TRBV5-4

cdr3_aa: CASSIGGSATNEKLFF
cdr3_nt: TGTGCCAGCAGCATTGGGGGGTCTGCAACTAATGAAAAACTGTTTTTT
clone_size: NA
d_call: NA
j_call: TRBJ1-4
v_call: TRBV5-4

cdr3_aa: CASSPTRGGRSETQYF
cdr3_nt: TGTGCCAGCAGCCCAACACGGGGGGGCCGATCGGAGACCCAGTACTTC
clone_size: NA
d_call: TRBD2
j_call: TRBJ2-5
v_call: TRBV5-6

cdr3_aa: CATREGDTEAFF
cdr3_nt: TGTGCCACCCGAGAGGGTGACACTGAAGCTTTCTTT
clone_size: NA
d_call: NA
j_call: TRBJ1-1
v_call: TRBV19

cdr3_aa: CATSRDRGGAAFF
cdr3_nt: TGTGCCACCAGCAGAGATAGAGGAGGTGCAGCTTTCTTT
clone_size: NA
d_call: NA
j_call: TRBJ1-1
v_call: TRBV15

cdr3_aa: CASSQSDTPGLAGRLAETQYF
cdr3_nt: TGCGCCAGCAGTCAATCGGACACCCCGGGACTAGCGGGGAGATTGGCGGAGACCCAGTACTTC
clone_size: NA
d_call: TRBD2
j_call: TRBJ2-5
v_call: TRBV23-1

cdr3_aa: CASRPGQGGQPQHF
cdr3_nt: TGTGCCAGCAGACCGGGACAGGGAGGTCAGCCCCAGCATTTT
clone_size: NA
d_call: TRBD1
j_call: TRBJ1-5
v_call: TRBV28

cdr3_aa: CASSTTGLGNQPQHF
cdr3_nt: TGTGCCAGCAGCACGACAGGGCTCGGGAATCAGCCCCAGCATTTT
clone_size: NA
d_call: TRBD1
j_call: TRBJ1-5
v_call: TRBV27

cdr3_aa: CASSPLTGTGDEKLFF
cdr3_nt: TGTGCCAGCTCACCCCTAACCGGGACAGGGGATGAAAAACTGTTTTTT
clone_size: few
d_call: TRBD1
j_call: TRBJ1-4
v_call: TRBV18

cdr3_aa: CASSANRDRSSYNEQFF
cdr3_nt: TGTGCCAGCAGCGCCAACCGGGACAGGAGCTCCTACAATGAGCAGTTCTTC
clone_size: NA
d_call: TRBD1
j_call: TRBJ2-1
v_call: TRBV9

cdr3_aa: CASYREDYGYTF
cdr3_nt: TGTGCCAGCTACCGGGAAGACTATGGCTACACCTTC
clone_size: NA
d_call: NA
j_call: TRBJ1-2
v_call: TRBV7-9

cdr3_aa: CASRPTGQGGSPLHF
cdr3_nt: TGTGCCAGCAGGCCCACGGGACAGGGGGGGTCACCCCTCCACTTT
clone_size: NA
d_call: TRBD1
j_call: TRBJ1-6
v_call: TRBV13

cdr3_aa: CASSLMGGDTQYF
cdr3_nt: TGTGCCAGCAGTCTGATGGGGGGAGATACGCAGTATTTT
clone_size: NA
d_call: NA
j_call: TRBJ2-3
v_call: TRBV2

cdr3_aa: CATSDYRVLKNTEAFF
cdr3_nt: TGTGCCACCAGTGATTACCGGGTCTTAAAGAACACTGAAGCTTTCTTT
clone_size: NA
d_call: NA
j_call: TRBJ1-1
v_call: TRBV24-1

cdr3_aa: CASTIEGRSTLHF
cdr3_nt: TGTGCCAGCACCATCGAGGGCAGGTCAACCCTCCACTTT
clone_size: NA
d_call: NA
j_call: TRBJ1-6
v_call: TRBV2

cdr3_aa: CASRPKINTANTEAFF
cdr3_nt: TGTGCCAGCAGGCCGAAGATAAATACAGCGAACACTGAAGCTTTCTTT
clone_size: NA
d_call: NA
j_call: TRBJ1-1
v_call: TRBV7-8

cdr3_aa: CASSLAGVANTIYF
cdr3_nt: TGTGCCAGCAGCTTGGCCGGGGTGGCAAACACCATATATTTT
clone_size: NA
d_call: NA
j_call: TRBJ1-3
v_call: TRBV5-4

cdr3_aa: CASSSGTGETEAFF
cdr3_nt: TGCGCCAGCAGCTCCGGGACAGGGGAGACTGAAGCTTTCTTT
clone_size: NA
d_call: TRBD1
j_call: TRBJ1-1
v_call: TRBV5-1

cdr3_aa: CASSLGGQGVTFF
cdr3_nt: TGTGCCAGCAGCTTAGGTGGACAGGGTGTCACTTTCTTT
clone_size: few
d_call: TRBD1
j_call: TRBJ1-1
v_call: TRBV7-3